These 10 T cell receptor beta chains originate from one sample sequenced in a study of T cell responses to AZD1222 COVID-19 vaccine. Here immunoSEQ multiplex PCR was the method, and the copy in TCRdb shows in-frame clones only, minus some. Of around 94,000 clones in the sample, around 82% were seen once. The starting material was peripheral blood, obtained on day 0 of AZD1222 vaccination. The receptors shown here come from an adult in good health.

The chain has TRBV3-1 (or the pseudogene TRBV3-2) and TRBJ1-2; D gene unclear. The V gene's germline CDR1 is LGHDT and CDR2 YNNKEL (reference sequence). V dropped 0 bases and J dropped 5 bases, with 16 bases sitting between them. The CDR3 loop spans 16 amino acids. DNA for the CDR3: TGTGCCAGCAGCCAAGATTCGCGGGAGAAGAGATATGGCTACACCTTC. This translates into CASSQDSREKRYGYTF.

The J gene is TRBJ2-4, the V gene TRBV25-1; D is ambiguous. Germline-derived CDR1 and CDR2 are MGHDK and SYGVNS. Trimming took 3 bases from V and 0 from J, leaving 12 bases between them. This CDR3 is built from 16 residues. The CDR3 loop is CASSDDGELAKNIQYF. The CDR3 coding sequence is TGTGCCAGCAGTGACGACGGAGAACTAGCCAAAAACATTCAGTACTTC.

The gene calls are TRBV19 and TRBJ2-1; tentative D call: TRBD1 (5 bases). Trimming removed 6 bases at V and 2 bases at J, with 20 bases between. In germline, CDR1 is LNHDA, CDR2 SQIVND (reference sequence). The CDR3 sequence is 17 residues long. CDR3 DNA: TGTGCCAGTAGCCCTGGGGCTTTAGCAGCCCCCTACAATGAGCAGTTCTTC. This encodes CASSPGALAAPYNEQFF.

In regard to this clone: Other DNA variants within this sample encode the same CDR3. This chain connects TRBV3-1 (or the pseudogene TRBV3-2) to TRBJ2-7; no clear D gene. CDR1 is LGHDT and CDR2 is YNNKEL in the germline V gene (reference sequence). This CDR3 region has 12 residues. Trimming took 6 bases from V and 2 from J, leaving 8 bases between them. This CDR3 reads CASSPTTYEQYF. The CDR3 nucleotides are TGTGCCAGCAGTCCAACTACCTACGAGCAGTACTTC.

The rearrangement links TRBV6-5 to TRBJ2-5; D is perhaps TRBD2 (5 bases). The ends were cut back, 5 bases at V and 4 bases at J, with 11 bases in the middle. This CDR3 is built from 13 residues. CDR1 is MNHEY, CDR2 SVGAGI, per germline. DNA of the CDR3: TGTGCCAGCAGTCCTAGCAGGTCAGAGACCCAGTACTTC. It yields the protein CASSPSRSETQYF.

The chain combines TRBV5-1 with TRBJ2-6; D tentatively fits TRBD1 or TRBD2 (6 bases each). The CDR3 runs to 17 residues. Trimming removed 5 bases at V and 2 bases at J, with 17 bases between. Germline-derived CDR1 and CDR2 are SGHRS and YFSETQ. As DNA, the CDR3 is TGCGCCAGCAGGCAAGCATTCGGGGGCGCTGGGGCCAACGTCCTGACTTTC. It translates to CASRQAFGGAGANVLTF. Together with reference TRBV5-1 and TRBJ2-6, the CDR3 gives the full variable domain: KAGVTQTPRYLIKTRGQQVTLSCSPISGHRSVSWYQQTPGQGLQFLFEYFSETQRNKGNFPGRFSGRQFSNSRSEMNVSTLELGDSALYLCASRQAFGGAGANVLTFGAGSRLTVL.

The rearrangement links TRBV4-3 to TRBJ2-7, with unresolved D. CDR3 length: 15 residues. The germline V and J ends were trimmed by 0 bases and 0 bases, with 9 bases remaining between them. Germline V lookup: CDR1 LGHNA, CDR2 YSLEER. The CDR3 loop is CASSQELLSSYEQYF. The DNA of the CDR3 is TGCGCCAGCAGCCAAGAGCTCTTAAGCTCCTACGAGCAGTACTTC.

The V and J genes are TRBV5-4 and TRBJ2-7, with D perhaps matching TRBD1 or TRBD2 (6 bases each). The length of the CDR3 is 14 residues. The germline V gene encodes CDR1 SGHNT and CDR2 YYREEE (reference sequence). Trimming took 0 bases from V and 4 from J, leaving 11 bases between them. CDR3 sequence: CASSLVGGRYEQYV. The CDR3 region has the DNA TGTGCCAGCAGCTTGGTCGGGGGCCGGTACGAGCAGTACGTC.

This clone was picked up one time. The rearrangement uses TRBV20-1 and TRBJ1-1; the match to TRBD1 covers 7 bases. Germline V gives CDR1 DFQATT, CDR2 SNEGSKA (reference sequence). The CDR3 consists of 11 residues. The junction had 3 bases not matched to a gene; V was cut back by 7 bases and J by 4 bases. The CDR3 is CSGTGGTEAFF. In DNA, the CDR3 is TGCAGTGGGACAGGCGGCACTGAAGCTTTCTTT.

The chain joins TRBV7-2 to TRBJ2-4, with TRBD1 matching 9 bases. Per germline, CDR1 SGHTA and CDR2 FQGNSA. Trimming took 6 bases from V and 2 from J; bases not matched to a gene: 8. The CDR3 runs to 16 residues. CDR3 sequence reads: CASRSDRGGSKNIQYF. For the CDR3, the DNA is TGTGCCAGCAGATCGGACAGGGGAGGTTCCAAAAACATTCAGTACTTC.